Below, one T cell receptor (beta chain) is given with its context. Its antigen has not been determined. No base-level quality is on record; no much larger clone is a single base apart. The CDR3 regions of human TCRbeta chains were analyzed by immunosequencing. In the authors' own workflow: TCRs in the repertoires were matched against a reference library of SARS-CoV-2-specific TCRs that had been generated with the MIRA antigen-specificity platform. Breadth was defined as the fraction of unique TCRs that were SARS-CoV-2-associated. Depth was defined as the fraction of total T cells that were SARS-CoV-2-associated. Each spike-specific TCR was assigned to its reactive spike region and to a CD4 or CD8 class using the MIRA data. Log10-transformed breadth and depth values were compared by one-way ANOVA with Sidak's multiple comparisons tests. Drawn from immuneACCESS, this table holds only the in-frame rearrangements with V and J called that TCRdb kept. Clones are partly lost; checked studies trace under half to an unresolved V gene and leave the rest unexplained. D and trimming were read from the DNA, whereas the V and J calls and clone size are those reported in that table. A total of roughly 110,000 clones appear in this sample, approximately 92% of them only once. The ten largest clones add up to about 8.1% of the sample.

The CDR3 runs 17 residues from the cysteine to the phenylalanine. Left in the record is the CDR3 DNA by itself, 51 bases read in frame from the first base. Looking up the germline V gene (reference sequence) yields CDR1 SGHKS and CDR2 YYEKEE. V gives up 4 bases and J gives up 8 bases, and the segment between their germline ends measures 27 bases. Read against the paper, the sample's time point label means: about 28 days (+/-7) after the second vaccine dose. Because spike-specific TCR depth and breadth did not differ between the two schedules, AZD1222 recipients who got a second dose at roughly 4 weeks were pooled with those who got a second dose at roughly 12 weeks. Samples from vaccinated people were obtained from the UK trials COV001 and COV002, which included a single-blind randomized controlled phase 2/3 trial of AZD1222 (ChAdOx1 nCoV-19) in healthy adults. Trial participant PBMC samples were collected at day 0 and day 28 after the second dose for TCRbeta chain sequencing.

The source of the sample is a study of T cell responses to AZD1222 COVID-19 vaccine (dated by TCRdb to the early 2020s). About the study as a whole: A total of about 230 trial participants underwent TCR sequencing, of whom 200 to 220 received two doses of AZD1222 and roughly 25 received two doses of the MenACWY control vaccine. Enrollment into the trials was organized by age into subgroups of 18-55, 56-69 and 70-plus years, and those subgroups contained roughly 140, 27 and 60 TCR-sequenced participants, respectively.

Overall results and qualifications from the work: After two AZD1222 doses, both the breadth and the depth of spike-specific TCRs were significantly higher than at day 0 and than in MenACWY recipients. Nearly half of unique spike-specific TCRs reportedly recognized epitopes outside regions mutated in the B.1.351 and B.1.1.7 variants. Because no day 14 peak-response samples were available, the repertoires could be characterized only after the peak T cell response. Conclusions about previously exposed vaccinees were limited because only 5 or 6 AZD1222 recipients were SARS-CoV-2 seropositive at baseline. The vaccine-associated CD4 TCRs covered the entire spike protein, and the dominant responses fell in regions 160-218 and 743-854. Participants were mostly white British and included more females than males, and it was suggested by the authors that clonal diversity may have been underestimated. The 56-69-year group was small, and its depth increase did not reach significance, likely because of low power.

The clonotype was recovered from an adult who received the AZD1222 COVID-19 vaccine. Material: peripheral blood, obtained 28 days after the second AZD1222 dose. The chain uses TRBV5-5 and TRBJ1-1, with an unclear D gene assignment. The CDR3 in this case is CASSLRGGMSNFGEAFF. Here is the DNA: TGTGCCAGCAGCCTTCGGGGTGGAATGTCGAACTTCGGGGAAGCTTTCTTT.